One T cell receptor (beta chain) is described in this entry. Its cognate antigen has yet to be identified. No base quality information exists; no much larger clone differs at one position. Participants in the prospective study were enrolled through a virtual design, were aged roughly 18 to 90 years, and lived in approximately 25 United States geographic areas. Cohort assignment in the prospective study relied on participant-reported clinical history from a screening survey and a study questionnaire. ImmuneRACE Cohort 3 recovered participants were defined by two consecutive negative NP/OP PCR tests, healthcare professional clearance, or symptom resolution. Each participant in the prospective study had whole blood, serum and a nasopharyngeal or oropharyngeal swab collected by mobile phlebotomists. Additional blood draws and questionnaires over an approximately two-month period could optionally be provided by prospective study participants. Prospective study blood samples were shipped either frozen or at room temperature before DNA extraction.

The entry originates in a study of blood T cell repertoires in COVID-19 (dated by TCRdb to about 2020). Regarding the study in general: Samples covering the acute and convalescent phases of COVID-19 were provided by collaborators in the United States, Italy and Spain. The material from the prospective study consisted of cDNA or gDNA derived from T cells, B-cell-depleted T cells, or PBMCs. The dataset comprised deeply sampled blood TCRbeta repertoires from subjects exposed to, actively infected with, or recovered from COVID-19. Where available, HLA class I and class II types were taken from metadata supplied by the sample provider and were not determined by assay-based typing. Nearly every sample came with metadata listing a de-identified subject ID, COVID-19 status, age in years and sex. The repertoires were released in a freely available public database intended as a resource for research on the immune response to SARS-CoV-2. The samples were drawn from two sources: the first 160 participants of the ongoing ImmuneRACE study, and some 1,300 subjects contributed by 6 global collaborators. General findings and caveats noted by the study authors: The quantity of clinical and demographic metadata differed by source and by participant and was supplied without curation.

The germline V gene (reference sequence) provides CDR1 LNHNV and CDR2 YYDKDF. Deletion took 5 bases off V and 3 bases off J, with a span of 16 bases between the germline ends. The CDR3 covers 15 residues, taking in both the cysteine and the phenylalanine. Solely the CDR3 DNA is kept, with 45 bases framed from the first base. The immunoSEQ Assay, a bias-controlled multiplex PCR, was used to amplify TCRbeta CDR3 regions from genomic DNA. Per the source publication's procedure: Within the assay, amplification of reference gene primers was used to estimate how many nucleated cells each sample contained. Sequence reads were collapsed and filtered to measure the absolute abundance of every unique TCRbeta CDR3 rearrangement. For each sample, productive Simpson clonality was calculated as the square root of Simpson's diversity index across productive rearrangements. TCRdb's version of the immuneACCESS table is confined to in-frame rearrangements and falls short of the full clone set. An unresolved V gene accounts for under half of the shortfall where checked; the remainder is of unknown origin. The D gene and trimming were derived from the DNA, and the V and J assignments and clone size from that table. This sample holds roughly 140,000 clones; roughly four fifths were observed only once. In total, the top ten clones hold more than 5.5% of the sample.

The TCR comes from a man aged 45-65 years who had recovered from COVID-19. The sequence is built from TRBV15 and TRBJ1-2; tentative D gene TRBD1, with 6 bases matching. The sample consisted of PBMCs or T cells enriched from blood (not recorded which). The sequenced DNA is TGTGCCACCAGCGCCGACTACGGACAGCACTATGGCTACACCTTC. Its coded protein is CATSADYGQHYGYTF.